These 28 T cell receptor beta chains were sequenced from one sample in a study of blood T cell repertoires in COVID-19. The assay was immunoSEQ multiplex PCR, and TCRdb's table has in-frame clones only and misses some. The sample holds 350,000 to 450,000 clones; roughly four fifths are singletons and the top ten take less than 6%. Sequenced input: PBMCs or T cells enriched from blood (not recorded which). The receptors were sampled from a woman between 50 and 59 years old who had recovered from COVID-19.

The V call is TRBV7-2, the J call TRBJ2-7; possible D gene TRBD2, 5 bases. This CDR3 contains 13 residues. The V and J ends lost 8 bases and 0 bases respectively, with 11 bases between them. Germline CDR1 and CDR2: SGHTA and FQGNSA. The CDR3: CASGAVSSYEQYF. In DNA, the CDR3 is TGTGCCAGCGGAGCGGTGAGCTCCTACGAGCAGTACTTC.

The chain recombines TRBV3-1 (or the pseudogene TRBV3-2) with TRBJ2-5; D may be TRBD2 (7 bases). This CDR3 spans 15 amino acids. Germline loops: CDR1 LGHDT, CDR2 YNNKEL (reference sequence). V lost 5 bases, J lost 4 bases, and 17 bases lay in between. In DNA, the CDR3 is TGTGCCAGCAGCGGTACACGGGGGGCGGGAGAGACCCAGTACTTC. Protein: CASSGTRGAGETQYF.

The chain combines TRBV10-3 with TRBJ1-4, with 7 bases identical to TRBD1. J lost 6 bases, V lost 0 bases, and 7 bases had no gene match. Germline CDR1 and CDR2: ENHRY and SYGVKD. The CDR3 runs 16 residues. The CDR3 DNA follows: TGTGCCATCAGTGAGTCACCCGGACAGGCCGATGAAAAACTGTTTTTT. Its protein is CAISESPGQADEKLFF.

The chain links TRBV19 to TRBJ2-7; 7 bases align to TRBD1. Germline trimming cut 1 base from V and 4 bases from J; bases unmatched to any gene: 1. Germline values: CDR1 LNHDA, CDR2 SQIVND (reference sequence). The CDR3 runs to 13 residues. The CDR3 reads CASSIVQGYEQYF. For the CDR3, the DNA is TGTGCCAGTAGTATAGTACAGGGGTACGAGCAGTACTTC.

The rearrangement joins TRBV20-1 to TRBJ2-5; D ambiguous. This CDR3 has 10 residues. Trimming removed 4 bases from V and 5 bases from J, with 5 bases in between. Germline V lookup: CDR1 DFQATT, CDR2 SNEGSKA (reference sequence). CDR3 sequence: CSATAETQYF. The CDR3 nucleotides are TGCAGTGCTACAGCGGAGACCCAGTACTTC.

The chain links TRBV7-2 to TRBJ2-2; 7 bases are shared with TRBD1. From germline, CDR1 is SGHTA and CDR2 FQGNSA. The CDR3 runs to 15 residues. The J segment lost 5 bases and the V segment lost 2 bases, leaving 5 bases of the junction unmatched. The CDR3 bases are TGTGCCAGCAGCTTAACAGGGGCGGGTACCGGGGAGCTGTTTTTT. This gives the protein CASSLTGAGTGELFF.

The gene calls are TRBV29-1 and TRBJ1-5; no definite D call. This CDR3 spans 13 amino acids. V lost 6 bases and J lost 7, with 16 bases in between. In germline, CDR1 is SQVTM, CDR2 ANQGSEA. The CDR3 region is CSVGHTFGQPQHF. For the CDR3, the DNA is TGCAGCGTGGGTCACACATTCGGGCAGCCCCAGCATTTT. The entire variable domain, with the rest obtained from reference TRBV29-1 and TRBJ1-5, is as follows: SAVISQKPSRDICQRGTSLTIQCQVDSQVTMMFWYRQQPGQSLTLIATANQGSEATYESGFVIDKFPISRPNLTFSTLTVSNMSPEDSSIYLCSVGHTFGQPQHFGDGTRLSIL.

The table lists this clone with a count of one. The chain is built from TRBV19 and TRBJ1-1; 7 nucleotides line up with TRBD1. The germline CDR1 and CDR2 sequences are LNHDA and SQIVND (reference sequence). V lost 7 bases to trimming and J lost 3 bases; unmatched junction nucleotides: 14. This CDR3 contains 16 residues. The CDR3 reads CASTSLGQLRDTEAFF. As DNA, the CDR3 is TGTGCCAGTACATCCCTGGGACAGCTAAGGGACACTGAAGCTTTCTTT.

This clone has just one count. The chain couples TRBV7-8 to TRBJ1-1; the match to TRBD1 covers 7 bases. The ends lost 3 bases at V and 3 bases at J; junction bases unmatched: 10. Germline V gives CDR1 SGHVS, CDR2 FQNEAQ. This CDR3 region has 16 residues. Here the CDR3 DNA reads TGTGCCAGCAGCTTCGACCGCAGGGGGAGAGACACTGAAGCTTTCTTT. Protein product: CASSFDRRGRDTEAFF. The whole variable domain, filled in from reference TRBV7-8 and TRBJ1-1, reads GAGVSQSPRYKVAKRGQDVALRCDPISGHVSLFWYQQALGQGPEFLTYFQNEAQLDKSGLPSDRFFAERPEGSVSTLKIQRTQQEDSAVYLCASSFDRRGRDTEAFFGQGTRLTVV.

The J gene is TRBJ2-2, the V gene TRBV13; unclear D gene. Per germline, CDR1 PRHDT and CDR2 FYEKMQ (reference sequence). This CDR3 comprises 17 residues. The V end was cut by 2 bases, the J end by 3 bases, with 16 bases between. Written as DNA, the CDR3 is TGTGCCAGCAGCTTAATAGGCACATCGCGGCACACCGGGGAGCTGTTTTTT. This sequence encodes CASSLIGTSRHTGELFF.

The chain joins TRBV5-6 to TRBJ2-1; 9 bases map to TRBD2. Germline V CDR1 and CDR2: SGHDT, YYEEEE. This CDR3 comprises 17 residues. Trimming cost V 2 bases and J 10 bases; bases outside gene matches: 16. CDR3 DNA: TGTGCCAGCAGCTTACGGGTGGGCGAATTAGCGGGAGCAGAGCAGTTCTTC. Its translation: CASSLRVGELAGAEQFF.

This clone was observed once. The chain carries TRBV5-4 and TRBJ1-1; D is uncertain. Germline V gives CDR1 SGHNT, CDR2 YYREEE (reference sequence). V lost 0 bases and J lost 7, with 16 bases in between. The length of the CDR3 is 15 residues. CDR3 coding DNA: TGTGCCAGCAGCTTGGCGGGTGGCAGCGGAAGTGAAGCTTTCTTT. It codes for CASSLAGGSGSEAFF.

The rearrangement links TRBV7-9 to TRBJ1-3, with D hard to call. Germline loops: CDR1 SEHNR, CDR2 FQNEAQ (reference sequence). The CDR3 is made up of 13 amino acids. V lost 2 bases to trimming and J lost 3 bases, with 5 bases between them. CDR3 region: CASSLTVGNTIYF. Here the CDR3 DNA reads TGTGCCAGCAGCTTAACGGTTGGAAACACCATATATTTT.

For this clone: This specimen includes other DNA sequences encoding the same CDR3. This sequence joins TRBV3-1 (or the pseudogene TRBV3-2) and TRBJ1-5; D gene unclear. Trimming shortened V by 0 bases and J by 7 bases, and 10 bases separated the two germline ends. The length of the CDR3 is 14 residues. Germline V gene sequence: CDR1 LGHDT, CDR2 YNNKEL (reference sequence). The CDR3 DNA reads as TGTGCCAGCAGCCAAGATAGCGGAAACCAGCCCCAGCATTTT. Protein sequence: CASSQDSGNQPQHF.

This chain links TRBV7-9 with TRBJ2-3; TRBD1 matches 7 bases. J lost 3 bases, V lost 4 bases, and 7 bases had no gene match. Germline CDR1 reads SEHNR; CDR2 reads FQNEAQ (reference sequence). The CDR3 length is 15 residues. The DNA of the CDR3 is TGTGCCAGCAGCTGGGAGACAGGGTGGACAGATACGCAGTATTTT. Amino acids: CASSWETGWTDTQYF.

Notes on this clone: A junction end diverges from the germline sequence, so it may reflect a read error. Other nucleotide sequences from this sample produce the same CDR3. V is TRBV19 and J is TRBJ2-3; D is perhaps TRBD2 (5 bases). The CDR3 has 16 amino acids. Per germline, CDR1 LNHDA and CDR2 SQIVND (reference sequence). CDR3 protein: CASSMPSGSSTDTQYF. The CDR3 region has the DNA TGTGCCAGTAGTATGCCCAGCGGAAGCAGCACAGATACGCAATATTTT.

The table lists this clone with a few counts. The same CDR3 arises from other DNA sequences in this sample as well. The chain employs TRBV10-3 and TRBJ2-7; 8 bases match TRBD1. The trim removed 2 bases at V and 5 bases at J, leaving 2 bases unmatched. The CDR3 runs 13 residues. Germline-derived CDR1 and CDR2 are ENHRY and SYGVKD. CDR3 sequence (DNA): TGTGCCATCAGTGAGAGGGGACAGGACGAGCAGTACTTC. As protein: CAISERGQDEQYF.

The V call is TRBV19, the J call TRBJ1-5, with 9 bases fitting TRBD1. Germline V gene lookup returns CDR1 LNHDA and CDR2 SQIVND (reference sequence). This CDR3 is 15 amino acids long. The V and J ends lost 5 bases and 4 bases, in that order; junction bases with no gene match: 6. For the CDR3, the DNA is TGTGCCAGTAGTTTCGGGACAGGGCCTAATCAGCCCCAGCATTTT. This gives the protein CASSFGTGPNQPQHF.

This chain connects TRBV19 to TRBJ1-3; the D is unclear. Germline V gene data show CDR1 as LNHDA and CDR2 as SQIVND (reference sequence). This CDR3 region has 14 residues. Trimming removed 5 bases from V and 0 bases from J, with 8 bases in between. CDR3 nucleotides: TGTGCCAGTAGTCCCCCTGTCTCTGGAAACACCATATATTTT. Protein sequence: CASSPPVSGNTIYF.

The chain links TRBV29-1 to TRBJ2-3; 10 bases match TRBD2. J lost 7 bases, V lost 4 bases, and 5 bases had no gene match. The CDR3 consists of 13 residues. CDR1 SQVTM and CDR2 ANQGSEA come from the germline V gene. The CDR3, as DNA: TGCAGCGTTGTCATAGCGGGGGGAAATACGCAGTATTTT. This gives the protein CSVVIAGGNTQYF.

This chain's CDR3 is CAWNPGDGYTF. DNA of the CDR3: TGTGCCTGGAACCCAGGGGATGGCTACACCTTC. The V gene is TRBV30, the J gene TRBJ1-2; the D gene is possibly TRBD1 (6 bases). The CDR3 consists of 11 residues. Germline values: CDR1 GTSNPN, CDR2 SVGIG (reference sequence). V was shortened by 4 bases and J by 6 bases, with 9 bases between the two germline ends. Complete variable domain (other parts from reference TRBV30 and TRBJ1-2): SQTIHQWPATLVQPVGSPLSLECTVEGTSNPNLYWYRQAAGRGLQLLFYSVGIGQISSEVPQNLSASRPQDRQFILSSKKLLLSDSGFYLCAWNPGDGYTFGSGTRLTVV.

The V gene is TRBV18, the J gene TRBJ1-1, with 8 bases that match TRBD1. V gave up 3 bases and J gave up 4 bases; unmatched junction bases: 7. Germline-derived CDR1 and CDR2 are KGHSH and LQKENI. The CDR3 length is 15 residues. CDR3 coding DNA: TGTGCCAGCTCACCCCCAGGGGGCTTGGGCACTGAAGCTTTCTTT. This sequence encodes CASSPPGGLGTEAFF.

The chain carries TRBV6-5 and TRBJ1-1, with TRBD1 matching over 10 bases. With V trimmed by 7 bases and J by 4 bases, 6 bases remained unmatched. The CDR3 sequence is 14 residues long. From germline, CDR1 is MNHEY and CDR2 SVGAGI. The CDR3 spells CASTPGQGSTEAFF. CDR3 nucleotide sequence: TGTGCCAGCACACCGGGACAGGGGAGCACTGAAGCTTTCTTT.

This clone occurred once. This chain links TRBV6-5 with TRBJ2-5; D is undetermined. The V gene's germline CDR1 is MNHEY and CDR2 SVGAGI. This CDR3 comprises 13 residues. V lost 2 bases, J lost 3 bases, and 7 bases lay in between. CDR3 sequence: CASSYHSKETQYF. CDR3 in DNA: TGTGCCAGCAGTTACCACTCCAAAGAGACCCAGTACTTC.

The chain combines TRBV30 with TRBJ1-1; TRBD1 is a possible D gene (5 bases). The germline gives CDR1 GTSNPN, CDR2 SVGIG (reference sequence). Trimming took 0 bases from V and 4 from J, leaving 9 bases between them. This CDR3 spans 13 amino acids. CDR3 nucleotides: TGTGCCTGGAGTGTAGCCGGGGGCACTGAAGCTTTCTTT. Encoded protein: CAWSVAGGTEAFF.

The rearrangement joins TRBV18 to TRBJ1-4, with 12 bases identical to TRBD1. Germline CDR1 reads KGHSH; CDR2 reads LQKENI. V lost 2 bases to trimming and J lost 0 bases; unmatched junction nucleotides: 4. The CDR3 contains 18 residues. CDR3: CASSPTGQGAATNEKLFF. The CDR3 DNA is TGTGCCAGCTCACCAACGGGACAGGGGGCTGCAACTAATGAAAAACTGTTTTTT. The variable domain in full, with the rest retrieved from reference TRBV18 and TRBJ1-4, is NAGVMQNPRHLVRRRGQEARLRCSPMKGHSHVYWYRQLPEEGLKFMVYLQKENIIDESGMPKERFSAEFPKEGPSILRIQQVVRGDSAAYFCASSPTGQGAATNEKLFFGSGTQLSVL.

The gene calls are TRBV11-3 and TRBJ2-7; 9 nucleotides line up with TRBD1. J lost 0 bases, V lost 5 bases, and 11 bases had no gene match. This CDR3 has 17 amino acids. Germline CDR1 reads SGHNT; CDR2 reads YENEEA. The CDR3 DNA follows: TGTGCCAGCAGCCATGCACGCGGGACAGGGATCTCCTACGAGCAGTACTTC. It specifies CASSHARGTGISYEQYF.

The CDR3: CASSLRGPRQMNTEAFF. CDR3 in DNA: TGCGCCAGCAGCCTCAGAGGACCCCGACAGATGAACACTGAAGCTTTCTTT. The chain uses TRBV4-1 and TRBJ1-1; TRBD1 is a possible D gene (5 bases). The germline gives CDR1 MGHRA, CDR2 YSYEKL. The CDR3 is 17 amino acids. The V gene lost 4 bases and the J gene lost 0 bases, with 18 bases spanning the gap.